This T cell receptor (beta chain) appears in the sequencing data of a study of blood T cell repertoires in COVID-19. V was pared by 5 bases and J by 12 bases, with 9 bases of the junction left unmatched. The CDR3 spans 13 residues. Germline V lookup: CDR1 KGHSY, CDR2 FQNENV. Clinical history reported by participants formed the basis on which cohorts were assigned. Sequenced by immunoSEQ multiplex PCR; TCRdb stores in-frame clones only, minus some. This sample has around 250,000 clones, with roughly nine tenths found just once. Material: PBMCs or T cells enriched from blood (not recorded which). The chain links TRBV16 to TRBJ1-1, with 10 bases lining up with TRBD1. This TCR was recovered from a human donor in a cohort exposed to, infected with or recovered from COVID-19 (not recorded which). The donor label of this sample is uncertain. The CDR3 loop reads CASSNRDRGLPFF. CDR3 DNA sequence: TGTGCCAGCAGCAACCGGGACAGGGGATTGCCTTTCTTT. Filled out from reference TRBV16 and TRBJ1-1, the complete variable domain reads GEEVAQTPKHLVRGEGQKAKLYCAPIKGHSYVFWYQQVLKNEFKFLISFQNENVFDETGMPKERFSAKCLPNSPCSLEIQATKLEDSAVYFCASSNRDRGLPFFGQGTRLTVV.